This T cell receptor (beta chain) was documented in a study of T-cell reconstitution after alpha-beta-depleted transplantation in children. Study outcomes and limitations: One year post-transplant, T-cell counts and diversity were largely derived from T cells produced anew. There were reportedly several hundred expanded graft clones from which alpha-beta T cells came about two months after transplant. Surviving recipient cells, namely T cells and thymic progenitors, were the source of high day-60 TCRbeta diversity in some patients.

The length of the CDR3 is 15 residues. J gave up 5 bases and V 0 bases, and 3 bases lay outside the gene matches. Per the germline V gene, CDR1 is LGHDT and CDR2 is YNNKEL (reference sequence). Molecular barcoding with unique molecular identifiers was used for the TCRbeta library. Each CDR3 protein gets one entry after TCRdb re-called the PCR reads with MiXCR. The data show around 270,000 distinct CDR3 sequences, over 7% seen once. This clonotype was recorded many times. Its matching antigen is unknown. Sequencing used peripheral blood, obtained 360 days after TCRalphabeta/CD19-depleted stem cell transplant. The chain carries TRBV3-1 and TRBJ2-1; 8 bases are a match to TRBD1. This TCR derives from a female patient aged 2-15 years who had a stem cell transplant for Fanconi anemia, so the T cells may come from the graft donor. CDR3 amino acids: CASSQDPGGNNEQFF. For the CDR3, the DNA is TGTGCCAGCAGCCAAGACCCAGGGGGCAACAATGAGCAGTTCTTC.